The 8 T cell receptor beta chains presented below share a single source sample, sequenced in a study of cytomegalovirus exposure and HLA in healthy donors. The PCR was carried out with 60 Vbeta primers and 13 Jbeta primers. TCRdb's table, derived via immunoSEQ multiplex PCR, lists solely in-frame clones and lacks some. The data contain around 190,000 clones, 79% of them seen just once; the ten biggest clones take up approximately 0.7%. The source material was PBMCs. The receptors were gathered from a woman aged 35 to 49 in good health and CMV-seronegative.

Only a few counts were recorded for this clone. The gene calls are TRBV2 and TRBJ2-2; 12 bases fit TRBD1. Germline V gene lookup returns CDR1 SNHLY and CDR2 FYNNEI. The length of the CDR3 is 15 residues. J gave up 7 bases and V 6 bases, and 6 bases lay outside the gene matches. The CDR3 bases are TGTGCCAGCAGATGGGACAGGGGGCAAAACGGGGAGCTGTTTTTT. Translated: CASRWDRGQNGELFF.

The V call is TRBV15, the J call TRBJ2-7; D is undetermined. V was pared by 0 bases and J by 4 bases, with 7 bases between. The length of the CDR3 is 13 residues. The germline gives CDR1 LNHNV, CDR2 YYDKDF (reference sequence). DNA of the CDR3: TGTGCCACCAGCAGAGAACTCCTGTACGAGCAGTACTTC. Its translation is CATSRELLYEQYF.

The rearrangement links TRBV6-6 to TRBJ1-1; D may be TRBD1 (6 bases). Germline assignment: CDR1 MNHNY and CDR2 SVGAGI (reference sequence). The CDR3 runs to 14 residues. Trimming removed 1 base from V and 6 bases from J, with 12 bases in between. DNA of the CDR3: TGTGCCAGCAGTTACTTCAGGGGTAAGCCTGAAGCTTTCTTT. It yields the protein CASSYFRGKPEAFF.

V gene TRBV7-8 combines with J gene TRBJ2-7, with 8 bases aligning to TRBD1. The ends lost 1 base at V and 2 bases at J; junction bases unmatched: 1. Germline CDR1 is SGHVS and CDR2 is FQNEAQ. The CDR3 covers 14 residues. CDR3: CASSLGTGPYEQYF. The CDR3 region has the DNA TGTGCCAGCAGCTTAGGGACAGGGCCCTACGAGCAGTACTTC.

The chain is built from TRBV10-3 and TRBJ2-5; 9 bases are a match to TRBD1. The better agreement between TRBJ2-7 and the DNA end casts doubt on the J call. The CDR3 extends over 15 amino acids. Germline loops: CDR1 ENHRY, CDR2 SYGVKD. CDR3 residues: CAISDVGQGIYEQYF. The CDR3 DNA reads TGTGCCATCAGTGACGTGGGACAGGGAATTTACGAGCAGTACTTC.

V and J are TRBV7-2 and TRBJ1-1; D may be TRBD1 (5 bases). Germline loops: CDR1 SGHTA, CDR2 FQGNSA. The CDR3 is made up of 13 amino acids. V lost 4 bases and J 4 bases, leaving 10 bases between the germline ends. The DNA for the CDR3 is TGTGCCAGCAGCTCCAACGGGGGCACTGAAGCTTTCTTT. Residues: CASSSNGGTEAFF.

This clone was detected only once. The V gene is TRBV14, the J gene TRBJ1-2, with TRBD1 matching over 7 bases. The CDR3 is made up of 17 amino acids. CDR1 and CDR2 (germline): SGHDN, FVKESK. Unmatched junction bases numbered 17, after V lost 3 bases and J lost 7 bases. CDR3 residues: CASSQGITRQGASGYTF. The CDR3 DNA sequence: TGTGCCAGCAGCCAGGGGATTACCAGACAGGGTGCGAGTGGCTACACCTTC. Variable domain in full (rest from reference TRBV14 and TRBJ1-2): EAGVTQFPSHSVIEKGQTVTLRCDPISGHDNLYWYRRVMGKEIKFLLHFVKESKQDESGMPNNRFLAERTGGTYSTLKVQPAELEDSGVYFCASSQGITRQGASGYTFGSGTRLTVV.

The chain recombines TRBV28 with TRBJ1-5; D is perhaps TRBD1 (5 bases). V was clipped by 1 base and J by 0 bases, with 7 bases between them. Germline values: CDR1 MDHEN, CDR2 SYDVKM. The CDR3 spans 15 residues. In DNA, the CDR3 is TGTGCCAGCAGTTTATTGGACATTAGCAATCAGCCCCAGCATTTT. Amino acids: CASSLLDISNQPQHF.